The rows below give T cell receptor beta chains drawn from one sample of a study of shared clonotypes between healthy human individuals. The protocol was immunoSEQ multiplex PCR, while the TCRdb copy is restricted to in-frame clones and leaves out a portion. This repertoire shows 2,100,000 or so clones, under 97% found once; its top ten account for less than 0.15%. Sample: naive CD4+ T cells sorted from blood. The receptors here all came from a young man in good health. CDR3s include the opening cysteine and the closing phenylalanine or tryptophan. D genes are given only for firm matches. Not all rows give a size; the values are once, few, many and, for expanded clones, a class.

clone_size	cdr3_length	j_call	v_call	d_call	cdr3_aa	cdr3_nt
.	15	TRBJ2-5	TRBV19	.	CASSIWTGGEETQYF	TGTGCCAGTAGTATATGGACGGGCGGTGAAGAGACCCAGTACTTC
.	14	TRBJ1-3	TRBV6-5	TRBD1	CASSTRDSGNTIYF	TGTGCCAGCAGTACCCGGGACAGTGGAAACACCATATATTTT
.	13	TRBJ2-5	TRBV6-1	TRBD1	CASSDQGASTQYF	TGTGCCAGCAGTGACCAGGGGGCCTCGACCCAGTACTTC
.	18	TRBJ2-5	TRBV18	TRBD2	CASSPRTTGVAGKETQYF	TGTGCCAGCTCACCGCGGACTACGGGGGTAGCGGGAAAGGAGACCCAGTACTTC
.	16	TRBJ1-6	TRBV6-6	TRBD1	CASSSPGQGKNSPLHF	TGTGCCAGCAGTTCTCCGGGACAGGGGAAGAATTCACCCCTCCACTTT
.	15	TRBJ2-2	TRBV5-1	TRBD2	CASSLEVSGVGELFF	TGCGCCAGCAGCTTGGAGGTTAGCGGGGTCGGGGAGCTGTTTTTT
.	15	TRBJ1-4	TRBV30	.	CAWSVLDWGNEKLFF	TGTGCCTGGAGTGTACTCGACTGGGGGAATGAAAAACTGTTTTTT
.	15	TRBJ1-5	TRBV5-8	.	CASSFSGIADQPQHF	TGTGCCAGCAGCTTTTCGGGGATAGCGGATCAGCCCCAGCATTTT
.	16	TRBJ2-2	TRBV6-1	TRBD1	CASSVTGGTVTGELFF	TGTGCCAGCAGTGTTACAGGGGGCACGGTCACCGGGGAGCTGTTTTTT
.	21	TRBJ1-5	TRBV4-1	.	CASSQDLYRPSGGAGNQPQHF	TGCGCCAGCAGCCAAGATCTCTACCGCCCGTCCGGGGGCGCAGGGAATCAGCCCCAGCATTTT
.	11	TRBJ2-7	TRBV2	.	CASSGYYEQYF	TGTGCCAGCAGTGGATACTACGAGCAGTACTTC
.	14	TRBJ2-5	TRBV5-1	.	CASSVIGLQETQYF	TGCGCCAGCAGCGTGATTGGCCTGCAAGAGACCCAGTACTTC
.	13	TRBJ2-7	TRBV6-1	.	CASRDLLRDEQYF	TGTGCCAGCAGGGACCTTTTAAGGGACGAGCAGTACTTC
.	13	TRBJ1-2	TRBV7-6	TRBD1	CASSSGTGFGYTF	TGTGCCAGCAGCTCCGGGACAGGGTTTGGCTACACCTTC
.	16	TRBJ2-5	TRBV6-5	TRBD2	CASSYPGLAGRSTQYF	TGTGCCAGCAGTTACCCGGGACTAGCGGGACGATCGACCCAGTACTTC
.	14	TRBJ2-1	TRBV2	.	CASSEPESNNEQFF	TGTGCCAGCAGTGAGCCAGAGTCGAACAATGAGCAGTTCTTC
.	12	TRBJ2-5	TRBV11-2	.	CASSLERETQYF	TGTGCCAGCAGCTTAGAGAGGGAGACCCAGTACTTC
.	17	TRBJ2-5	TRBV5-1	TRBD2	CASSLALAGVFSETQYF	TGCGCCAGCAGCTTGGCACTAGCGGGAGTTTTTTCAGAGACCCAGTACTTC
.	16	TRBJ1-6	TRBV28	TRBD1	CASRGTGDQYNSPLHF	TGTGCCAGCAGGGGGACAGGGGATCAGTATAATTCACCCCTCCACTTT
once	19	TRBJ2-7	TRBV18	TRBD2	CASSPGAGGRIGIGNEQYF	TGTGCCAGCTCACCAGGGGCCGGGGGGAGGATAGGAATTGGAAACGAGCAGTACTTC
.	13	TRBJ2-3	TRBV6-4	.	CASSDDLGDTQYF	TGTGCCAGCAGTGACGACCTGGGAGATACGCAGTATTTT
.	17	TRBJ2-2	TRBV14	.	CASSQGLGKQSTGELFF	TGTGCCAGCAGCCAAGGATTGGGCAAGCAGTCCACCGGGGAGCTGTTTTTT
.	15	TRBJ1-6	TRBV28	.	CASSPGTLVDSPLHF	TGTGCCAGCAGTCCCGGGACCCTTGTCGATTCACCCCTCCACTTT
.	13	TRBJ1-1	TRBV6-6	.	CASRDGQSLEAFF	TGTGCCAGCAGGGACGGACAGAGTCTTGAAGCTTTCTTT